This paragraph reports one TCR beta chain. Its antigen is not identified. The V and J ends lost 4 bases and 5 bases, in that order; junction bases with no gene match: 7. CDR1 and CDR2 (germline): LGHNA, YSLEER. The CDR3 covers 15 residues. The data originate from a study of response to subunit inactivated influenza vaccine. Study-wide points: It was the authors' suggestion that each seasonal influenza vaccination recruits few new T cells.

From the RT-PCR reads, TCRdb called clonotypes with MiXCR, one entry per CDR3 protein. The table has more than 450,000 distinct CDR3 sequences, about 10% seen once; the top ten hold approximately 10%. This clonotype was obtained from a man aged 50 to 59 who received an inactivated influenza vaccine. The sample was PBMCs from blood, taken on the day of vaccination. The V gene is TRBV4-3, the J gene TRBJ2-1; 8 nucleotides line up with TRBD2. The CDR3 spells CASSLHSGADNEQFF. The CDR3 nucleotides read TGCGCCAGCAGCCTACATAGCGGGGCAGACAATGAGCAGTTCTTC.